This is a list of T cell receptor beta chains from one sample in a study of cytomegalovirus exposure and HLA in healthy donors. Clones were sequenced by immunoSEQ multiplex PCR, and TCRdb holds only the in-frame ones, with some missing. This table holds 50,000 or so clones, over 60% found once. Source material: PBMCs. The receptor set was obtained from a woman aged 50 to 60 in good health and CMV-seronegative. The CDR3 runs from the conserved cysteine through the conserved F or W. Fields, in order: V gene, D gene, CDR3 protein. The D gene is left open where the match is weak.

V gene: TRBV5-1; D gene: NA; CDR3 protein: CASSPDRRGYTF
V gene: TRBV28; D gene: NA; CDR3 protein: CASSPPRVMNTEAFF
V gene: TRBV6-5; D gene: TRBD2; CDR3 protein: CASSYNNGRSQETQYF
V gene: TRBV2; D gene: NA; CDR3 protein: CASSEAGGGSNYGYTF
V gene: TRBV6-5; D gene: NA; CDR3 protein: CASSFLQGAKETQYF
V gene: TRBV19; D gene: TRBD2; CDR3 protein: CASSITSGTYNEQFF
V gene: TRBV18; D gene: NA; CDR3 protein: CASSPTHGGPQETQYF
V gene: TRBV14; D gene: TRBD1; CDR3 protein: CASSQDSNRGNSPLHF
V gene: TRBV6-5; D gene: NA; CDR3 protein: CASSYSRGKLFF
V gene: TRBV27; D gene: NA; CDR3 protein: CASKDGTAGYEQYF
V gene: TRBV12-5; D gene: NA; CDR3 protein: CASGVNPGANYGYTF
V gene: TRBV2; D gene: NA; CDR3 protein: CASSVGADYGYTF
V gene: TRBV18; D gene: NA; CDR3 protein: CASSPWAAATGELFF
V gene: TRBV7-2; D gene: TRBD1; CDR3 protein: CASSRQGNQPQHF
V gene: TRBV5-5; D gene: NA; CDR3 protein: CASSLGGDNEQFF
V gene: TRBV6-1; D gene: TRBD2; CDR3 protein: CASSEGGLVGRELFF
V gene: TRBV29-1; D gene: NA; CDR3 protein: CSVRTDNEKLFF
V gene: TRBV19; D gene: NA; CDR3 protein: CASRTGKGMGAQYF
V gene: TRBV19; D gene: TRBD2; CDR3 protein: CASGRAYQETQYF
V gene: TRBV5-5; D gene: NA; CDR3 protein: CASSSEMTGQPQHF